This entry concerns a single T cell receptor beta chain. The target antigen is unknown. Germline V CDR1 and CDR2: PRHDT, FYEKMQ (reference sequence). The CDR3 is made up of 16 amino acids. V lost 2 bases to trimming and J lost 3 bases, with 16 bases between them. This record comes from a study of T cells in localized non-small cell lung cancer. Study outcomes and limitations: Owing to sequencing of a solitary tumor region, heterogeneity cannot be discounted. Of the top 100 tumor clones, median approximately 60 were in adjacent lung, 25 to 30 among its top 100. Adjacent uninvolved lung had the highest clonality, suggesting focused antigen responses. Higher blood T cell density tracked longer overall survival.

Generated by immunoSEQ multiplex PCR, the TCRdb table keeps only in-frame clones and is missing some. The table includes around 40,000 clones, roughly 86% detected once. The sequencing here drew on peripheral blood, taken before any cancer treatment. The J gene is TRBJ1-1, the V gene TRBV13; a weak D match, TRBD1 (6 bases). The receptor's source is a woman aged 18 to 55 with stage III lung adenocarcinoma. CDR3 loop: CASSLRGLNLDTEAFF. DNA of the CDR3: TGTGCCAGCAGCTTAAGGGGGTTGAACCTGGACACTGAAGCTTTCTTT.